The source of this TCR beta chain is a study of OX40 agonist ivuxolimab in advanced cancers. In the study overall: Ivuxolimab, which targeted the costimulatory receptor OX40 (CD134), was an agonistic, fully human IgG2 monoclonal antibody. Intravenous ivuxolimab was administered to patients every 2 weeks at six dose levels: 0.01, 0.1, 0.3, 1.5, 3 and 10 mg/kg. A male proportion of roughly 80% and a mean age of roughly 58 years, ranging from 23 to 79, were recorded for the dose-escalation cohort. Peripheral TCRbeta sequencing aimed to test whether ivuxolimab altered TCR sequence diversity and caused clonal T-cell expansion. Of the roughly 50 dose-escalation patients, hepatocellular carcinoma was present in 19, melanoma in around 15, renal cell carcinoma in 9 and head and neck cancer in 9. The monotherapy dose-escalation portion (N ≈ 56 patients) of the phase I ivuxolimab trial is reported in the paper. Patients were allowed to have had prior anti-PD-1, anti-PD-L1 or anti-CTLA-4 therapy, and approximately 41% of the dose-escalation patients had previously received checkpoint inhibitors. Partial responses occurred in three dose-escalation patients, of whom one had hepatocellular carcinoma and two had cutaneous melanoma.

To sequence the TCRbeta CDR3 region, genomic DNA was isolated from the sorted cells. The immunoSEQ Assay was used to sequence the TCRbeta CDR3 regions. The table was pulled from immuneACCESS by TCRdb, which kept in-frame rearrangements only. Such tables lose some clones; where checked, under half of the loss comes from unresolved V genes, and the rest has no known cause. This sample holds tens of thousands of clones; approximately 90% were observed only once. The ten largest make up about 19% of the sample. From its cysteine to its phenylalanine, the CDR3 spans 13 amino acids. The retained sequence is limited to the CDR3, 39 bases, with the frame set at the first base. Based on the germline V gene, the CDR1 and CDR2 sequences are SQVTM and ANQGSEA. V is shortened by 0 bases, J by 2 bases, and the region joining them spans 7 bases. Comment on this clone: It has no known antigen specificity. Base quality data are lacking; no much larger clone is found one base away.

General findings and caveats noted by the study authors: Which antigens the clonally expanded peripheral T cells were specific for was not determined. Low levels of normalized T-cell clonal expansion were also shown by some nonresponding patients. After ivuxolimab, more expanded clones were found on average in CD8+ T cells than in CD4+ T cells. Clonal expansion of both CD4+ and CD8+ blood T cells was observed from baseline to week 6 at doses 0.1 to 3.0 mg/kg. In the 0.1-3.0 mg/kg groups, partial responders had among the lowest normalized peripheral clonal expansion, particularly in CD8+ T cells.

Patients with autoimmune disease history or receiving systemic immunosuppression were excluded from the trial. Peripheral blood for TCR sequencing was collected from all dose cohorts at baseline, on cycle 4 day 1, and on cycle 7 day 1. Samples were obtained from an open-label, multicenter, first-in-human phase I dose-escalation trial of ivuxolimab. The trial enrolled adults with locally advanced or metastatic head and neck squamous cell, hepatocellular, melanoma or renal cell carcinoma. Before TCR sequencing, CD4+ and CD8+ T cells were separately sorted from peripheral blood. The starting material was CD4+ or CD8+ T cells sorted from blood, obtained in a trial of the OX40 agonist ivuxolimab. The chain is assembled from TRBV29-1 and TRBJ1-2, with the D gene not clear enough to name. This sequence originates from an adult with an advanced solid tumor such as melanoma, head and neck, liver or kidney cancer. Here is the DNA: TGCAGCGTTGAAGATCAACAGAACTATGGCTACACCTTC. Translated, it reads CSVEDQQNYGYTF.